Shown below are 27 T cell receptor beta chains from a single sample sequenced in a study of blood T cell repertoires in COVID-19. Here immunoSEQ multiplex PCR was the method, and the copy in TCRdb shows in-frame clones only, minus some. The sample records 150,000 to 180,000 clones, about 86% being singletons. The sample was peripheral blood. The receptors here all came from an older woman with acute or convalescent COVID-19.

The chain carries TRBV5-6 and TRBJ1-6; 9 positions match TRBD1. In germline, CDR1 is SGHDT, CDR2 YYEEEE. Germline trimming cut 3 bases from V and 10 bases from J; bases unmatched to any gene: 8. This CDR3 has 15 residues. The CDR3 here is CASSSLDRGGSPLHF. The DNA for the CDR3 is TGTGCCAGCAGCTCCCTGGACAGGGGTGGGTCACCCCTCCACTTT.

The chain recombines TRBV2 with TRBJ1-1, with 7 bases that match TRBD1. The CDR3 totals 16 residues. The germline gives CDR1 SNHLY, CDR2 FYNNEI. Unmatched junction bases numbered 11, after V lost 5 bases and J lost 2 bases. In DNA, the CDR3 is TGTGCCAGCAGTTATGACTCCGGGACAGCAAACACTGAAGCTTTCTTT. Translated: CASSYDSGTANTEAFF.

CDR3 residues: CASSYQGGLADTQYF. CDR3 in DNA: TGTGCCAGCAGTTACCAGGGAGGTTTGGCAGATACGCAGTATTTT. This rearrangement joins TRBV6-5 to TRBJ2-3; TRBD2 might be the D (6 bases). The CDR3 totals 15 residues. CDR1 and CDR2 (germline): MNHEY, SVGAGI. Trimming took 2 bases from V and 4 from J, leaving 13 bases between them.

CDR3 in DNA: TGTGCCAGCAGCTTATCAGGAGGGGAAGAGACCCAGTACTTC. It translates to CASSLSGGEETQYF. The chain recombines TRBV7-9 with TRBJ2-5; possibly TRBD2 for D (6 bases). The CDR3 runs 14 residues. Looked up from germline, CDR1 is SEHNR and CDR2 is FQNEAQ (reference sequence). V shed 2 bases and J shed 3 bases, with 10 bases lying between them.

The chain couples TRBV19 to TRBJ1-4; perhaps TRBD1 as D (6 bases). The V end lost 5 bases, the J end lost 0 bases, and 13 bases lay between the germline ends. The V gene's germline CDR1 is LNHDA and CDR2 SQIVND (reference sequence). CDR3 size: 16 residues. CDR3 nucleotides: TGTGCCAGTAGTCCGGACAGTTTTACAACTAATGAAAAACTGTTTTTT. Protein product: CASSPDSFTTNEKLFF.

The rearrangement joins TRBV4-1 to TRBJ1-1; D gene uncertain. V was cut by 0 bases and J by 3 bases, with 11 bases left in between. Germline CDR1 MGHRA, CDR2 YSYEKL. The CDR3 is 15 amino acids. In nucleotides, the CDR3 is TGCGCCAGCAGCCAAGAGGGCAGGTCGCACACTGAAGCTTTCTTT. It specifies CASSQEGRSHTEAFF.

CDR3 DNA: TGTGCCAGTCAGAAAGACAGGGGTTACGAGCAGTACGTC. Translating gives CASQKDRGYEQYV. This rearrangement joins TRBV6-5 to TRBJ2-7; TRBD1 matches 8 bases. The germline CDR1 and CDR2 sequences are MNHEY and SVGAGI. This CDR3 contains 13 residues. V gave up 9 bases and J gave up 4 bases; unmatched junction bases: 8.

The chain links TRBV27 to TRBJ1-6, with D uncertain. The CDR3 spans 18 residues. V gave up 2 bases and J gave up 6 bases, with 20 bases separating them. CDR1 is MNHEY, CDR2 SMNVEV, per germline (reference sequence). The CDR3 DNA follows: TGTGCCAGCAGTTTAAGGGTTGGAGGAGAAAGACTTAATTCACCCCTCCACTTT. This encodes CASSLRVGGERLNSPLHF.

The chain carries TRBV7-2 and TRBJ2-5; D gene ambiguous. V lost 3 bases, J lost 2 bases, and 4 bases lay in between. There are 12 residues in the CDR3. The germline V gene encodes CDR1 SGHTA and CDR2 FQGNSA. CDR3 sequence (DNA): TGTGCCAGCAGCTTCCCGCAAGAGACCCAGTACTTC. Translating gives CASSFPQETQYF.

V and J are TRBV11-3 and TRBJ2-6; a possible D gene is TRBD1 (6 bases). The CDR3 is made up of 18 amino acids. V dropped 5 bases and J dropped 1 base, with 18 bases sitting between them. Germline assignment: CDR1 SGHNT and CDR2 YENEEA. The CDR3 here is CASSNNRVGRSGANVLTF. CDR3 bases: TGTGCCAGCAGCAATAACAGGGTTGGTAGATCTGGGGCCAACGTCCTGACTTTC.

About this clone: At one end, the junction sequence differs from germline, possibly due to a read error. The chain employs TRBV2 and TRBJ1-5; 9 bases are a match to TRBD1. The CDR3 extends over 14 amino acids. The germline gives CDR1 SNHLY, CDR2 FYNNEI. The CDR3 spells CASREDRGTGPQHF. The DNA of the CDR3 is TGTGCCAGCAGGGAAGACAGGGGGACGGGGCCCCAGCATTTT.

The rearrangement links TRBV5-1 to TRBJ1-3; tentative D call: TRBD1 (6 bases). Germline-derived CDR1 and CDR2 are SGHRS and YFSETQ. This CDR3 region has 14 residues. V was trimmed by 2 bases and J by 4 bases, leaving 10 bases between them. CDR3 residues: CASSFKGGGNTIYF. CDR3 DNA: TGCGCCAGCAGCTTCAAAGGGGGAGGAAACACCATATATTTT.

The chain recombines TRBV9 with TRBJ2-2; D is unresolved. Germline CDR1 is SGDLS and CDR2 is YYNGEE. CDR3 size: 14 residues. Trimming took 5 bases from V and 0 from J, leaving 8 bases between them. This chain's CDR3 is CASRSTTNTGELFF. The CDR3 bases are TGTGCCAGCAGAAGCACCACGAACACCGGGGAGCTGTTTTTT.

The rearrangement links TRBV6-1 to TRBJ1-1; D is possibly TRBD1 (6 bases). The CDR3 has 18 amino acids. The germline V and J ends were trimmed by 3 bases and 0 bases, with 20 bases remaining between them. CDR1 is MNHNS, CDR2 SASEGT, per germline. The CDR3: CASSDPGDKGPMNTEAFF. The CDR3 DNA reads as TGTGCCAGCAGTGACCCCGGGGACAAGGGCCCGATGAACACTGAAGCTTTCTTT.

The CDR3 sequence is CASSLSGQGNSPLHF. As DNA, the CDR3 is TGTGCCAGCAGCTTAAGCGGACAGGGGAATTCACCCCTCCACTTT. The chain employs TRBV7-9 and TRBJ1-6; 9 bases are a match to TRBD1. The germline CDR1 and CDR2 sequences are SEHNR and FQNEAQ (reference sequence). The CDR3 totals 15 residues. The V gene end was trimmed by 2 bases and the J gene end by 7 bases; junction bases not matched to a gene: 3.

V is TRBV7-9 and J is TRBJ2-2, with 8 positions matching TRBD1. Germline CDR1 SEHNR, CDR2 FQNEAQ (reference sequence). This CDR3 is built from 14 residues. V was clipped by 4 bases and J by 7 bases; unmatched bases: 5. CDR3 amino acids: CASSSDRASGELFF. CDR3 bases: TGTGCCAGCAGCTCGGACAGGGCTAGCGGGGAGCTGTTTTTT.

The chain has TRBV5-1 and TRBJ2-7; 12 bases line up with TRBD1. Germline trimming cut 4 bases from V and 3 bases from J; bases unmatched to any gene: 11. This CDR3 spans 17 amino acids. Germline CDR1 and CDR2: SGHRS and YFSETQ. For the CDR3, the DNA is TGCGCCAGCAGCACCCGGGACAGGGGGCAGATCGTCTACGAGCAGTACTTC. Translated: CASSTRDRGQIVYEQYF.

The chain carries TRBV5-6 and TRBJ1-4; D is unresolved. Germline lookup yields CDR1 SGHDT and CDR2 YYEEEE. The CDR3 covers 14 residues. With 3 bases removed from V and 3 bases from J, the gap between germline ends came to 9 bases. The CDR3 loop is CASSSQSPNEKLFF. DNA for the CDR3: TGTGCCAGCAGCTCACAGAGTCCTAATGAAAAACTGTTTTTT. Together with reference TRBV5-6 and TRBJ1-4, the CDR3 gives the full variable domain: DAGVTQSPTHLIKTRGQQVTLRCSPKSGHDTVSWYQQALGQGPQFIFQYYEEEERQRGNFPDRFSGHQFPNYSSELNVNALLLGDSALYLCASSSQSPNEKLFFGSGTQLSVL.

The gene calls are TRBV21-1 and TRBJ2-7; whether TRBD2, the table's D call, matches the DNA was not checked. TRBV21-1 is listed as a pseudogene. This CDR3 spans 20 amino acids. CDR3 nucleotide sequence: TGTGCCAGCAGCAAAGATGTAATTGAGTTCGGTCACCCGAGCTCCTACGAGCAGTACGTC. It specifies CASSKDVIEFGHPSSYEQYV.

The J gene is TRBJ2-3, the V gene TRBV5-1, with a possible D match to TRBD1 (5 bases). V lost 0 bases and J lost 1, with 12 bases in between. The CDR3 contains 16 residues. Germline V gives CDR1 SGHRS, CDR2 YFSETQ. The chain's CDR3 is CASSLGRVGGTDTQYF. The CDR3 DNA sequence: TGCGCCAGCAGCTTGGGCAGGGTAGGGGGCACAGATACGCAGTATTTT.

V gene TRBV19 combines with J gene TRBJ2-3; D might be TRBD1 (5 bases). This CDR3 has 15 amino acids. Deletions cut 5 bases from V and 5 bases from J, with 17 bases between. CDR1 is LNHDA, CDR2 SQIVND, per germline (reference sequence). DNA for the CDR3: TGTGCCAGTAGTCAGACTCTGGTGGGGCGAGATACGCAGTATTTT. This codes for CASSQTLVGRDTQYF.

V usage is TRBV2 and J usage is TRBJ1-5, with 10 positions matching TRBD1. CDR3 length equals 13 residues. Germline V lookup: CDR1 SNHLY, CDR2 FYNNEI. The junction had 1 base not matched to a gene; V was cut back by 6 bases and J by 5 bases. CDR3 in DNA: TGTGCCAGCAGCGGGACAGGGGATCAGCCCCAGCATTTT. Translation gives CASSGTGDQPQHF.

This sequence joins TRBV28 and TRBJ1-2, with TRBD1 matching over 11 bases. The length of the CDR3 is 15 residues. Unmatched junction bases numbered 8, after V lost 5 bases and J lost 6 bases. The V gene's germline CDR1 is MDHEN and CDR2 SYDVKM. Here the CDR3 DNA reads TGTGCCAGCAGTACCTCCGGGACAGGGGGGGATGGCTACACCTTC. Encoded protein: CASSTSGTGGDGYTF.

The chain has TRBV2 and TRBJ1-2, with TRBD1 matching over 8 bases. Germline assignment: CDR1 SNHLY and CDR2 FYNNEI. With 3 bases clipped from V and 4 bases from J, the junction kept 10 bases outside the gene matches. CDR3 length: 16 residues. The CDR3 DNA reads TGTGCCAGCAGTGACCTCTCAGGGGGCGTTAGCTATGGCTACACCTTC. Amino acids: CASSDLSGGVSYGYTF. Variable domain in full (rest from reference TRBV2 and TRBJ1-2): EPEVTQTPSHQVTQMGQEVILRCVPISNHLYFYWYRQILGQKVEFLVSFYNNEISEKSEIFDDQFSVERPDGSNFTLKIRSTKLEDSAMYFCASSDLSGGVSYGYTFGSGTRLTVV.

This clone was counted only a few times. This rearrangement joins TRBV7-8 to TRBJ1-4; perhaps TRBD1 as D (5 bases). The CDR3 contains 14 residues. Per germline, CDR1 SGHVS and CDR2 FQNEAQ. Trimming removed 2 bases from V and 7 bases from J, with 11 bases in between. CDR3 nucleotides: TGTGCCAGCAGCTTACGGCGAAGGGGTGAAAAACTGTTTTTT. This encodes CASSLRRRGEKLFF.

The chain carries TRBV18 and TRBJ2-5, with D tentatively TRBD2 (5 bases). The V end was cut by 5 bases, the J end by 4 bases, with 11 bases between. The CDR3 is 13 residues long. CDR1 is KGHSH and CDR2 is LQKENI in the germline V gene. As DNA, the CDR3 is TGTGCCAGCTCAACCGGGGAAATAGAGACCCAGTACTTC. Its protein product is CASSTGEIETQYF.

This clone appeared a single time. The V gene is TRBV19, the J gene TRBJ1-4, with D possibly being TRBD1 (5 bases). Germline V gives CDR1 LNHDA, CDR2 SQIVND (reference sequence). The CDR3 loop spans 16 amino acids. The V end was cut by 4 bases, the J end by 0 bases, with 12 bases between. CDR3 loop: CASSTSSGATNEKLFF. CDR3 DNA sequence: TGTGCCAGTAGTACGTCGTCGGGGGCAACTAATGAAAAACTGTTTTTT.